This T cell receptor beta chain is from a study of blood T cells in healthy people across ages. Whenever a sample was processed, at least 7 million PBMCs were isolated. Whole-study findings and limits: Versus aged donors, long-lived donors had higher diversity and more naive CD4+ cells. It was not known whether donors were CMV positive (a possible confounder of expanded clonotype changes).

Using a J-beta primer mix together with a sample-barcoded 5' primer, a second PCR was run for about 6 to 12 cycles. Every cDNA molecule carried a tag from a template-switch adaptor bearing 12 random nucleotides. TCRdb re-called the 5' RACE reads through MiXCR, storing one row per CDR3 protein. The repertoire holds approximately 800,000 distinct CDR3 sequences, 30% to 45% seen once, with approximately 12% in the top ten. Concerning this clonotype itself: The antigen is unknown.

The receptor was derived from a man younger than 35 in good health. Material: blood.

CDR3: CASSQGSGGGETQYF. CDR3 DNA sequence: TGTGCCAGCAGCCAAGGTAGCGGAGGAGGGGAGACCCAGTACTTC. The chain recombines TRBV3-1 with TRBJ2-5; D perhaps matches TRBD2 (6 bases). Trimming stripped 1 base from V and 5 bases from J, with 14 bases between. The CDR3 covers 15 residues. The germline gives CDR1 LGHDT, CDR2 YNNKEL (reference sequence).